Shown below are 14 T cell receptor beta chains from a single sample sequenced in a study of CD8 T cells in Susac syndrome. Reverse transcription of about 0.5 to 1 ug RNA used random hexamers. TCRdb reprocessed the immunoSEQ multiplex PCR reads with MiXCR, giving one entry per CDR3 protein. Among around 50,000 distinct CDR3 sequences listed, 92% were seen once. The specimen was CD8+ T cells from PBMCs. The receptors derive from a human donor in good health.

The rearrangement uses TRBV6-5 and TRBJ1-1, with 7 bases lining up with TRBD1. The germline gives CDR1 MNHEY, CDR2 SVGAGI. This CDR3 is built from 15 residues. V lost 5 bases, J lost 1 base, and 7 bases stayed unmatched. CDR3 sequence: CASSPSQGENTEAFF. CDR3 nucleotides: TGTGCCAGCAGTCCCAGCCAGGGGGAGAACACTGAAGCTTTCTTT.

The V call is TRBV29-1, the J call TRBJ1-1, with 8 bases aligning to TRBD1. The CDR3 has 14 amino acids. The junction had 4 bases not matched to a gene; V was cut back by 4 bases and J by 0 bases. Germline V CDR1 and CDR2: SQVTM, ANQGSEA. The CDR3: CSVGGTGLNTEAFF. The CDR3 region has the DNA TGCAGCGTTGGGGGGACAGGACTGAACACTGAAGCTTTCTTT.

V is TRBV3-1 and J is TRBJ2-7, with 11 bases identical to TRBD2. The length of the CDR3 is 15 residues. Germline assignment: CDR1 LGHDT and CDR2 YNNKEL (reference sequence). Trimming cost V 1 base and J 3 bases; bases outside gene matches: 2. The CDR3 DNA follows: TGTGCCAGCAGCCAAGCGACTAGCGGGATCTACGAGCAGTACTTC. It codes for CASSQATSGIYEQYF.

CDR3 amino acids: CASSLLTSSRSEQYF. The CDR3 nucleotides read TGTGCCAGCAGCTTATTGACTTCCTCGAGGTCCGAGCAGTACTTC. This chain joins TRBV11-2 and TRBJ2-7; unclear D gene. The CDR3 has 15 residues. V lost 2 bases, J lost 6 bases, and 17 bases lay in between. Per germline, CDR1 SGHAT and CDR2 FQNNGV.

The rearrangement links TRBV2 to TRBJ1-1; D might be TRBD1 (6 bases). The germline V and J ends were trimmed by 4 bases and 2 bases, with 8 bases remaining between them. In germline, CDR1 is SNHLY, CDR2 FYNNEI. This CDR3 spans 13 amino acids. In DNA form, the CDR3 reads TGTGCCAGCAGTGGACAGGCCAACACTGAAGCTTTCTTT. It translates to CASSGQANTEAFF.

The CDR3 loop reads CASSQDGGGTGIYGYTF. CDR3 DNA: TGCGCCAGCAGCCAAGACGGAGGGGGGACAGGGATATATGGCTACACCTTC. The V call is TRBV4-1, the J call TRBJ1-2, with 9 bases that match TRBD1. Looked up from germline, CDR1 is MGHRA and CDR2 is YSYEKL. The CDR3 runs 17 residues. V gave up 0 bases and J gave up 5 bases; unmatched junction bases: 10.

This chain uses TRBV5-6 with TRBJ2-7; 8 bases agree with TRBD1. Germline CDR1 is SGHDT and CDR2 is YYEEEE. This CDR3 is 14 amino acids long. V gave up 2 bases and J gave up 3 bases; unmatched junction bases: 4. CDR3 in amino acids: CASSFNTGGYEQYF. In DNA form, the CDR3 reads TGTGCCAGCAGCTTCAACACAGGGGGCTACGAGCAGTACTTC.

The CDR3: CASRLTGGITEAFF. The CDR3 region has the DNA TGTGCCAGCAGACTGACAGGGGGCATCACTGAAGCTTTCTTT. V gene TRBV25-1 combines with J gene TRBJ1-1; 10 bases match TRBD1. This CDR3 has 14 residues. J was trimmed by 4 bases and V by 6 bases; bases with no gene match: 5. The germline gives CDR1 MGHDK, CDR2 SYGVNS.

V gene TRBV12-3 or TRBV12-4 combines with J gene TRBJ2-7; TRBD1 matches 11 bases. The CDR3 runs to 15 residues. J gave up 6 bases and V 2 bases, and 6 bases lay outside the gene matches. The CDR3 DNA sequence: TGTGCCAGCAGTTTACAGACGGACAGGGGGCGCGAGCAGTACTTC. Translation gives CASSLQTDRGREQYF.

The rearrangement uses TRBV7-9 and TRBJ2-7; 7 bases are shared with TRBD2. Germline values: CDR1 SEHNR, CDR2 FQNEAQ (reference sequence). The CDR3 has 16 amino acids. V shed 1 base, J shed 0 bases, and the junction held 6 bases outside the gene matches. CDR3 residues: CASSLVTSVLSYEQYF. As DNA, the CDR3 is TGTGCCAGCAGCTTAGTTACTAGCGTACTCTCCTACGAGCAGTACTTC.

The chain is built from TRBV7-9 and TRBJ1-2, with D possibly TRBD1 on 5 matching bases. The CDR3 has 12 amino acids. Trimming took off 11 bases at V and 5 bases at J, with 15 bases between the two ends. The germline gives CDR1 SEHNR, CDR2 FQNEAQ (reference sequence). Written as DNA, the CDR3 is TGTGCCGGGGATGGGGGAAAGTATGGCTACACCTTC. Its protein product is CAGDGGKYGYTF.

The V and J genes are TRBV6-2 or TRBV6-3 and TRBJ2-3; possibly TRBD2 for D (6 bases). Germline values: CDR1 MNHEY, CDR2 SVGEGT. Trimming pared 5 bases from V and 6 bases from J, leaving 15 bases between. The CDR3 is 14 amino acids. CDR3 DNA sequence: TGTGCCAGCAGTATCACTAGCCGGAGGGATACGCAGTATTTT. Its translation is CASSITSRRDTQYF.

CDR3 loop: CASSLEGQGNQPQHF. CDR3 DNA: TGTGCCAGCAGCTTAGAAGGCCAGGGTAATCAGCCCCAGCATTTT. This chain connects TRBV7-9 to TRBJ1-5; the D gene is possibly TRBD1 (5 bases). Germline V lookup: CDR1 SEHNR, CDR2 FQNEAQ (reference sequence). CDR3 length equals 15 residues. The V gene lost 1 base and the J gene lost 4 bases, with 11 bases spanning the gap.

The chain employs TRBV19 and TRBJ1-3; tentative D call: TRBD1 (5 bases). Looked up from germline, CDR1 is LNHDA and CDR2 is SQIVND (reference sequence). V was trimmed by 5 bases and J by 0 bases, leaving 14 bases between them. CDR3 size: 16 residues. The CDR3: CASSAEPGISGNTIYF. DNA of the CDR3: TGTGCCAGTAGTGCAGAACCAGGGATCTCTGGAAACACCATATATTTT.